The rows below give T cell receptor beta chains drawn from one sample of a study of T-cell reconstitution after alpha-beta-depleted transplantation in children. Each CDR3 protein gets one entry after TCRdb re-called the PCR reads with MiXCR. The table shows 100,000 to 120,000 distinct CDR3 sequences, with over 9% occurring only once. The sequencing used PBMCs from the stem cell graft donor, collected from the stem cell graft. These receptors originate from a human donor who donated a stem cell graft to a child with acute lymphoblastic leukemia. CDR3s include the opening cysteine and the closing phenylalanine or tryptophan. A D gene is named only where the DNA matches it firmly. Clone size is given for some rows only: seen once, a few or many times, or a class if the clone is expanded.

clone size: many
J gene: TRBJ2-1
D gene: TRBD2
V gene: TRBV6-5
CDR3 DNA: TGTGCCAGCAGTTACCCAGCTAGCGGGAGCTCCTACAATGAGCAGTTCTTC
CDR3 protein: CASSYPASGSSYNEQFF

clone size: many
J gene: TRBJ2-1
D gene: -
V gene: TRBV29-1
CDR3 DNA: TGCAGCGTTGAAGGAACCAAGGGGGGCAGGAACAATGAGCAGTTCTTC
CDR3 protein: CSVEGTKGGRNNEQFF

clone size: -
J gene: TRBJ2-7
D gene: TRBD1
V gene: TRBV11-2
CDR3 DNA: TGTGCCAGCAGCGAAGTGGTGGGACAGGGGTACGAGCAGTACTTC
CDR3 protein: CASSEVVGQGYEQYF

clone size: many
J gene: TRBJ2-7
D gene: -
V gene: TRBV7-6
CDR3 DNA: TGTGCCAGCAGCTTAGCCGAATACTACGAGCAGTACTTC
CDR3 protein: CASSLAEYYEQYF

clone size: many
J gene: TRBJ1-2
D gene: -
V gene: TRBV12-3/TRBV12-4
CDR3 DNA: TGTGCCAGCAGTTTAATGAGCTATGGCTACACCTTC
CDR3 protein: CASSLMSYGYTF

clone size: many
J gene: TRBJ2-7
D gene: -
V gene: TRBV3-1
CDR3 DNA: TGTGCCAGCAGCCAAGAATGGGGGGAGCAGTACTTC
CDR3 protein: CASSQEWGEQYF

clone size: many
J gene: TRBJ1-2
D gene: -
V gene: TRBV20-1
CDR3 DNA: TGCAGTGCTAGAGGACAGGATGGCTACACCTTC
CDR3 protein: CSARGQDGYTF

clone size: many
J gene: TRBJ2-7
D gene: -
V gene: TRBV6-6
CDR3 DNA: TGTGCCAGCAGCTCCGTTGGGATCCGCGAGCAGTACTTC
CDR3 protein: CASSSVGIREQYF

clone size: many
J gene: TRBJ1-3
D gene: -
V gene: TRBV7-3
CDR3 DNA: TGTGCCAGCAGCTTAACCCCCGGTACGGCTGGAAACACCATATATTTT
CDR3 protein: CASSLTPGTAGNTIYF

clone size: many
J gene: TRBJ1-1
D gene: -
V gene: TRBV29-1
CDR3 DNA: TGCAGCGGGGAGGGACCTCTTGAAGCTTTCTTT
CDR3 protein: CSGEGPLEAFF